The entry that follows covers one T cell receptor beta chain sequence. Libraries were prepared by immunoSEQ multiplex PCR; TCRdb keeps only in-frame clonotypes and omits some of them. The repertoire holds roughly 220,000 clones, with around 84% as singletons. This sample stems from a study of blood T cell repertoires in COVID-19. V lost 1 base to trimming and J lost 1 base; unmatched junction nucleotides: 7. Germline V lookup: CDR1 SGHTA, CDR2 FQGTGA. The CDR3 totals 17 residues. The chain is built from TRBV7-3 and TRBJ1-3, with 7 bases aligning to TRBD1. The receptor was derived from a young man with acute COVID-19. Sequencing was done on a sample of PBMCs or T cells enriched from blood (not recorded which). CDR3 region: CASSLMGQGGSGNTIYF. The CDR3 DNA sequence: TGTGCCAGCAGCTTAATGGGCCAGGGGGGATCTGGAAACACCATATATTTT.